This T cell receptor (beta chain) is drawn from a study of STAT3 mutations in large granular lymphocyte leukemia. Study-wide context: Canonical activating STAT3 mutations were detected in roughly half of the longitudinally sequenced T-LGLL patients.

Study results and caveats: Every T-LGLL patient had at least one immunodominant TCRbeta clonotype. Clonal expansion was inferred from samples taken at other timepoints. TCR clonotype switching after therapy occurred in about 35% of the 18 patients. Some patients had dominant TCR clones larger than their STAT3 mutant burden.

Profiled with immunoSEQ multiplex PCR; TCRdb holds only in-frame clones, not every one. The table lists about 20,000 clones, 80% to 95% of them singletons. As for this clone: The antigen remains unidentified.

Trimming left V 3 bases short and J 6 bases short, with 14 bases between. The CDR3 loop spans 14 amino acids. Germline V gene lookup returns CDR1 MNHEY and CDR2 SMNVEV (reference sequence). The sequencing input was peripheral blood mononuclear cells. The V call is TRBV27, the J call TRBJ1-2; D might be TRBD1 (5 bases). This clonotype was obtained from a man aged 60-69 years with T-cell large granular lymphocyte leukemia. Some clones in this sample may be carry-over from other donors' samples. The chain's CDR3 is CASSFLDSSHGYTF. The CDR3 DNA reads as TGTGCCAGCAGTTTCCTTGACAGTTCCCATGGCTACACCTTC.